The clone carrying this T cell receptor (beta chain) occurred a few times. No treatment of any kind had been given to any patient before thyroid surgery. Via MiXCR, TCRdb re-called the PCR reads. The sample holds 7,700 or so clones, over 25% seen once. The CDR3 spans 14 residues. The V gene's germline CDR1 is SNHLY and CDR2 FYNNEI. The ends lost 5 bases at V and 3 bases at J; junction bases unmatched: 4. These data originate in a study of metastatic and nonmetastatic thyroid tumors. The receptor was isolated from a male donor with papillary thyroid cancer or a benign thyroid nodule (not recorded which). Some clones in this sample may be carry-over from other donors' samples. The sequenced sample was adjacent normal tissue. This rearrangement joins TRBV2 to TRBJ2-1, with 7 bases matching TRBD1. CDR3 protein: CASSHDRVYNEQFF. CDR3 nucleotides: TGTGCCAGCAGTCACGACAGGGTCTACAATGAGCAGTTCTTC.